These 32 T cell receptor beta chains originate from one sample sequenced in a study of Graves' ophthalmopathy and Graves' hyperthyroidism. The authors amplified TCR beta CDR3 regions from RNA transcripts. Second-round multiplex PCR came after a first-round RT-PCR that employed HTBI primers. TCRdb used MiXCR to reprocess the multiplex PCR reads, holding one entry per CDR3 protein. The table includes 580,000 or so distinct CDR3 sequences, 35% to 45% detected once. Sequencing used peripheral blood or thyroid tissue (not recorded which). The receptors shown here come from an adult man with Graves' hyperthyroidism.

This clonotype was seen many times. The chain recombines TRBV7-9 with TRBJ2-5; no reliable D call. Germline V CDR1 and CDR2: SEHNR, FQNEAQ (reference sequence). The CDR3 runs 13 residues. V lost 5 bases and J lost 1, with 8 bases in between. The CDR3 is CASSDTTQETQYF. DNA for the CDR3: TGTGCCAGCAGCGATACGACCCAAGAGACCCAGTACTTC. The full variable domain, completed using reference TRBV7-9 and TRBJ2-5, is DTGVSQNPRHKITKRGQNVTFRCDPISEHNRLYWYRQTLGQGPEFLTYFQNEAQLEKSRLLSDRFSAERPKGSFSTLEIQRTEQGDSAMYLCASSDTTQETQYFGPGTRLLVL.

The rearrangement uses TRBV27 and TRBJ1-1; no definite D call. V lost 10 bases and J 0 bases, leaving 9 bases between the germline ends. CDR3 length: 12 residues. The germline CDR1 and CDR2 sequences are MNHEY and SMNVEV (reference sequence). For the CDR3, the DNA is TGTGCCACTTGGAGAATGAACACTGAAGCTTTCTTT. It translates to CATWRMNTEAFF.

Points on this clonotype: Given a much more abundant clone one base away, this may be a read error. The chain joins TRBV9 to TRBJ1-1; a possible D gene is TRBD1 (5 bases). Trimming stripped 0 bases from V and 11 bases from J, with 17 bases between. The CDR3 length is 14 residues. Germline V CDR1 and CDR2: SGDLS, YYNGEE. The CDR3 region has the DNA TGTGCCAGCAGCGTAGGTTCGTTGAGGGGCTCGGCTTTCTTT. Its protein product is CASSVGSLRGSAFF.

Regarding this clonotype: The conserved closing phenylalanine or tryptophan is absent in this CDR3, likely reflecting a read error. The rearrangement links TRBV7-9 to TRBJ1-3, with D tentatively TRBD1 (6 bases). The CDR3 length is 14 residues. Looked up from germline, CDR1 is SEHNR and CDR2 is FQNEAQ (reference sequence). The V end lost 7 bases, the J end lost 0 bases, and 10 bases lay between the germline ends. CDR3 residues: CASKTGSSGNTIYS. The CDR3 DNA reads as TGTGCCAGCAAAACAGGGAGCTCTGGAAACACCATATATTCT.

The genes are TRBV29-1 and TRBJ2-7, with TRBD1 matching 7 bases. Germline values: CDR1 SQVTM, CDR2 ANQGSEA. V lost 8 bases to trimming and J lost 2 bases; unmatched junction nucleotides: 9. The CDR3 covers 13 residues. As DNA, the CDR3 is TGCAGCTTGAATTTCCAGGGGGCCTACGAGCAGTACTTC. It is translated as CSLNFQGAYEQYF.

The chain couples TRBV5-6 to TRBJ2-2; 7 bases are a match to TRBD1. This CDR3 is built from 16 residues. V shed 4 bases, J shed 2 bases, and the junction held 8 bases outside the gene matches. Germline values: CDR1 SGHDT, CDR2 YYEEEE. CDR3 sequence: CASSHGTARNTGELFF. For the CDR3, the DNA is TGTGCCAGCAGCCACGGGACAGCTAGAAACACCGGGGAGCTGTTTTTT.

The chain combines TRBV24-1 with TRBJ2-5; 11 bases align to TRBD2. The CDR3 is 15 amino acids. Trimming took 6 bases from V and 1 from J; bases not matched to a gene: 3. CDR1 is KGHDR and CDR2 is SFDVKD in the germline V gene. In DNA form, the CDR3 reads TGTGCCACCAGTACGGGACTAGCGGCCCAAGAGACCCAGTACTTC. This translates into CATSTGLAAQETQYF.

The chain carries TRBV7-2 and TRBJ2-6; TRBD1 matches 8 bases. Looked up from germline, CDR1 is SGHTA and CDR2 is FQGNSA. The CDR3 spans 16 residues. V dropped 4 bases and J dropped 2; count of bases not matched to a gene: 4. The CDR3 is CASSWVQGAGANVLTF. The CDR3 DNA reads TGTGCCAGCAGCTGGGTACAGGGGGCTGGGGCCAACGTCCTGACTTTC.

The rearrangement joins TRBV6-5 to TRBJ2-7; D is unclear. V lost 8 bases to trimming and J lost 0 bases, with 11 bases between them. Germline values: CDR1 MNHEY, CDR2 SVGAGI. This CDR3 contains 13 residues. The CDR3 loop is CASSSADSYEQYF. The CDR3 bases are TGTGCCAGCTCTTCTGCCGACTCCTACGAGCAGTACTTC.

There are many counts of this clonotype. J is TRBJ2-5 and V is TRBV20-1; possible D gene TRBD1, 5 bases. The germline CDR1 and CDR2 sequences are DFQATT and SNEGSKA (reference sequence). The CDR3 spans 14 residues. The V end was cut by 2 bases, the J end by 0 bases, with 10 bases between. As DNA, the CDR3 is TGCAGTGCTAGAAGGGGCAGCTACCAAGAGACCCAGTACTTC. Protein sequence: CSARRGSYQETQYF.

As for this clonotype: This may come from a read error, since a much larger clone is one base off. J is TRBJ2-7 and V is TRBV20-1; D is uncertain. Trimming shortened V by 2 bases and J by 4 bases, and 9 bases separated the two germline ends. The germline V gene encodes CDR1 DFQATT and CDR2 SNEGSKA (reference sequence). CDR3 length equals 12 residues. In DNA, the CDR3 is TGCAGTGCTAGACCGTCTGTGTACGAGCAGTACTTC. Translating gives CSARPSVYEQYF.

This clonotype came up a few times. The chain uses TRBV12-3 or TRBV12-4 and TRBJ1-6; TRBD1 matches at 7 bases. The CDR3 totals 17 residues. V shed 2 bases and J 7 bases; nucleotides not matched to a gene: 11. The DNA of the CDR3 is TGTGCCAGCAGTTTATTGGGGGATACAGGGGTCAATTCACCCCTCCACTTT. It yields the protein CASSLLGDTGVNSPLHF.

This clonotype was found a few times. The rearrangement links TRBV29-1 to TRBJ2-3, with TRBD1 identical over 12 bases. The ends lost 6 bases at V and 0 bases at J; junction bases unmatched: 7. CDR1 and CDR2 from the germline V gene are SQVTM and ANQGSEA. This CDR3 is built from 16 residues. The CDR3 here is CSVPPGQGASTDTQYF. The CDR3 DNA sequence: TGCAGCGTGCCCCCGGGACAGGGGGCGAGCACAGATACGCAGTATTTT.

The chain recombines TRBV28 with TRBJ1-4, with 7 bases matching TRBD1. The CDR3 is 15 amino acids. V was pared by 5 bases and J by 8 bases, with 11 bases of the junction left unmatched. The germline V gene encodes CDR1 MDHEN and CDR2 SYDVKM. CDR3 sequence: CASSTDRARREKLFF. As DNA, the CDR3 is TGTGCCAGCAGTACTGACAGGGCACGTCGGGAAAAACTGTTTTTT.

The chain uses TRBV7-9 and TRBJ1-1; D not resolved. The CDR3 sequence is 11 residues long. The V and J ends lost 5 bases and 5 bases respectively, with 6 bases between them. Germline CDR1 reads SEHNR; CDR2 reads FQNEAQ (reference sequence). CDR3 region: CASSPWTEAFF. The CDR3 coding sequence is TGTGCCAGCAGCCCATGGACTGAAGCTTTCTTT.

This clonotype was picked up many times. CDR3 residues: CSVEGTKNEKLFF. In nucleotides, the CDR3 is TGCAGCGTTGAAGGGACGAAGAATGAAAAACTGTTTTTT. The chain employs TRBV29-1 and TRBJ1-4; D unresolved. With 1 base removed from V and 5 bases from J, the gap between germline ends came to 8 bases. Germline CDR1 is SQVTM and CDR2 is ANQGSEA. CDR3 length equals 13 residues.

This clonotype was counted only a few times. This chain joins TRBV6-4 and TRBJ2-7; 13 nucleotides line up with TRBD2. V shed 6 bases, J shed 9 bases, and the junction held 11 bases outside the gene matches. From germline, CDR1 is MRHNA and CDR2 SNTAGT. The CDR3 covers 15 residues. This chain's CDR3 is CASSPGTSGMVVQYF. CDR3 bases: TGTGCCAGCAGCCCAGGGACTAGCGGGATGGTGGTGCAGTACTTC.

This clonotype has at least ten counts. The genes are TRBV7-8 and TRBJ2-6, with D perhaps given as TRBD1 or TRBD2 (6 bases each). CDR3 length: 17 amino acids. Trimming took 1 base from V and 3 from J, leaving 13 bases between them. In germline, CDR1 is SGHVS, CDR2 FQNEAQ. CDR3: CASSLVPGAGGANVLTF. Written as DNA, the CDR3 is TGTGCCAGCAGCTTAGTTCCGGGGGCGGGTGGGGCCAACGTCCTGACTTTC.

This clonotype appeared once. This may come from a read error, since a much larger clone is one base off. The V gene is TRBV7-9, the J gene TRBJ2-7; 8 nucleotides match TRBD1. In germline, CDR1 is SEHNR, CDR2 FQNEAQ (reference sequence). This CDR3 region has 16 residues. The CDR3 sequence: CAGSRDRGRVPYEQYF. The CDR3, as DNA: TGTGCCGGCAGCCGAGACAGGGGCCGGGTTCCCTACGAGCAGTACTTC.

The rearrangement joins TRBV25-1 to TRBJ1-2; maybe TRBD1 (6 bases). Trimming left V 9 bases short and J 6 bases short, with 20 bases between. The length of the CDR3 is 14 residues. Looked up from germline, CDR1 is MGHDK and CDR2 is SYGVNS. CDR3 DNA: TGTGCCAGTAGTATTGGCAGGGGATTGGATGGCTACACCTTC. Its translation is CASSIGRGLDGYTF.

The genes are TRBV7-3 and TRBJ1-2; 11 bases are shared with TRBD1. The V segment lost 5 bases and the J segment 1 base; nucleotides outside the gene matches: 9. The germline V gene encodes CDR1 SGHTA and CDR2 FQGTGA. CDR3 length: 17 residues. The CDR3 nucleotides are TGTGCCAGCAGCCAATGGACAGGGGGCGTATTTAACTATGGCTACACCTTC. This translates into CASSQWTGGVFNYGYTF.

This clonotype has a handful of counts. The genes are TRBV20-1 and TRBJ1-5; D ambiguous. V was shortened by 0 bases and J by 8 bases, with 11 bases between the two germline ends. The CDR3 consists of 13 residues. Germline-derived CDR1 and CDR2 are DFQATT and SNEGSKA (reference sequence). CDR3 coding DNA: TGCAGTGCTAGAGAGAAGGCGGGAAAGCCCCAGCATTTT. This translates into CSAREKAGKPQHF.

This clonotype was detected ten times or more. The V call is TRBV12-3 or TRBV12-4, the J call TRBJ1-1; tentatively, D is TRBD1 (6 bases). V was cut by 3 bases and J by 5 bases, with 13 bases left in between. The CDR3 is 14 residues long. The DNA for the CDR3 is TGTGCCAGCAGTTTGTCGGGGGCGCGGACTGAAGCTTTCTTT. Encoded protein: CASSLSGARTEAFF.

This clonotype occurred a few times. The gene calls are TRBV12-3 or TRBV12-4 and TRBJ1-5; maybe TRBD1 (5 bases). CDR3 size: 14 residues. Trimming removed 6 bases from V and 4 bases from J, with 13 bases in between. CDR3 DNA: TGTGCCAGCAGACCAGGGTTTGGAAATCAGCCCCAGCATTTT. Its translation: CASRPGFGNQPQHF.

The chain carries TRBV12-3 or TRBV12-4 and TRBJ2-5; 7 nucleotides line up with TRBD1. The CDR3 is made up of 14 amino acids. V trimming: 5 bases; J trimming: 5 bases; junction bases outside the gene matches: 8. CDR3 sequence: CASSGGQQLETQYF. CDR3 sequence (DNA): TGTGCCAGCAGTGGGGGACAGCAGCTGGAGACCCAGTACTTC.

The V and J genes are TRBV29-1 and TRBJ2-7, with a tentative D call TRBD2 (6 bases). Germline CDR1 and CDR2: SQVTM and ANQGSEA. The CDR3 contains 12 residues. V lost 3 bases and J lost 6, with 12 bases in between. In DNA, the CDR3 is TGCAGCGTTGACACGGACGGGGGCGAGCAGTACTTC. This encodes CSVDTDGGEQYF.

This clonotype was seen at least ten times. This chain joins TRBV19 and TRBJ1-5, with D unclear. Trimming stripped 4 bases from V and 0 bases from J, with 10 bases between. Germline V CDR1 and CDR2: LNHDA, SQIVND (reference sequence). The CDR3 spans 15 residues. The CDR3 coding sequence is TGTGCCAGTAGTACCATCCCCATTAGCAATCAGCCCCAGCATTTT. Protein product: CASSTIPISNQPQHF.

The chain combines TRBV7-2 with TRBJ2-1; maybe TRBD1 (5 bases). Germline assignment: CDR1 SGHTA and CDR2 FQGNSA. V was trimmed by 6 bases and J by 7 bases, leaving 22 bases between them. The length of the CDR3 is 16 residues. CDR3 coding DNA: TGTGCCAGCAGGAAGATCCAGGGAAGAGTAGGGAATGAGCAGTTCTTC. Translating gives CASRKIQGRVGNEQFF.

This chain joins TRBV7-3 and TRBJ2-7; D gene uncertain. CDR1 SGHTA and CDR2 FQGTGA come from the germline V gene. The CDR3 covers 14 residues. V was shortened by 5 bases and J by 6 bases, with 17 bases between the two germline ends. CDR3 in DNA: TGTGCCAGCAGCCAAGATCTGGCTGATCCCGAGCAGTACTTC. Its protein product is CASSQDLADPEQYF.

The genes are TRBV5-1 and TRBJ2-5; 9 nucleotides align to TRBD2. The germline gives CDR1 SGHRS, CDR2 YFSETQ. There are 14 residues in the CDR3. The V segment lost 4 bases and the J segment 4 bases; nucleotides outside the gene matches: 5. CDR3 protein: CASSAGLAPETQYF. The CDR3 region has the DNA TGCGCCAGCAGCGCGGGACTAGCCCCAGAGACCCAGTACTTC.

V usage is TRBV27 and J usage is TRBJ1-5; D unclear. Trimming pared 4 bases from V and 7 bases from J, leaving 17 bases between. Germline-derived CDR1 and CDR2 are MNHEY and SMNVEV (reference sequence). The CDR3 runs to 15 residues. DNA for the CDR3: TGTGCCAGCAGTTCCCAAGGTGGGGAGAAACAGCCCCAGCATTTT. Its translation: CASSSQGGEKQPQHF.

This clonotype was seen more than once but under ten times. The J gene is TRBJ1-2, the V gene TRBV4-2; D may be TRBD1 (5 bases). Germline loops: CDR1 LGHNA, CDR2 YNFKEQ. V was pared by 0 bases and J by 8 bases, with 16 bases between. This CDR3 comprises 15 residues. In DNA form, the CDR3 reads TGTGCCAGCAGCCAAGAAGGCCGGGGAGGGGACGGCTACACCTTC. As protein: CASSQEGRGGDGYTF.